The 22 T cell receptor beta chains in this list originate from one sample, sequenced in a study of cytomegalovirus exposure and HLA in healthy donors. Amplification used 60 Vbeta primers and 13 Jbeta primers. Profiled with immunoSEQ multiplex PCR; TCRdb holds only in-frame clones, not every one. The sample has about 120,000 clones, around 86% seen once. The sequencing input was PBMCs. Receptor source: a man between 35 and 55 years old in good health and CMV-seronegative.

This chain uses TRBV11-2 with TRBJ1-1; D perhaps matches TRBD1 (6 bases). The CDR3 runs 14 residues. Germline V gene lookup returns CDR1 SGHAT and CDR2 FQNNGV. The V end was cut by 3 bases, the J end by 1 base, with 9 bases between. The CDR3 sequence is CASSFPGQNTEAFF. In nucleotides, the CDR3 is TGTGCCAGCAGCTTTCCGGGACAGAACACTGAAGCTTTCTTT.

This chain joins TRBV5-1 and TRBJ2-7; D is possibly TRBD1 (5 bases). Trimming removed 0 bases from V and 3 bases from J, with 13 bases in between. Germline assignment: CDR1 SGHRS and CDR2 YFSETQ. This CDR3 is 15 amino acids long. Here the CDR3 DNA reads TGCGCCAGCAGCTTGGACAGGCCGCCTTTCTACGAGCAGTACTTC. It translates to CASSLDRPPFYEQYF.

The chain couples TRBV4-2 to TRBJ2-3, with TRBD1 matching 7 bases. The germline CDR1 and CDR2 sequences are LGHNA and YNFKEQ. V lost 4 bases, J lost 2 bases, and 3 bases stayed unmatched. This CDR3 is 14 amino acids long. The CDR3 region is CASSPDRATDTQYF. As DNA, the CDR3 is TGTGCCAGCAGCCCCGACAGGGCCACAGATACGCAGTATTTT.

The CDR3 sequence: CASSLAVTQETQYF. The CDR3, as DNA: TGTGCCAGCAGCTTAGCAGTAACTCAAGAGACCCAGTACTTC. The chain employs TRBV7-2 and TRBJ2-5; unclear D gene. This CDR3 contains 14 residues. Germline CDR1 reads SGHTA; CDR2 reads FQGNSA. V was pared by 0 bases and J by 2 bases, with 7 bases between.

This clone was seen a handful of times. This chain joins TRBV7-2 and TRBJ1-1; tentatively, D is TRBD1 (6 bases). Deletions cut 5 bases from V and 2 bases from J, with 12 bases between. The CDR3 runs to 14 residues. Germline V lookup: CDR1 SGHTA, CDR2 FQGNSA. CDR3 DNA sequence: TGTGCCAGCAGCATCAGGGGAATAAACACTGAAGCTTTCTTT. Translated, it gives CASSIRGINTEAFF. Complete variable domain (other parts from reference TRBV7-2 and TRBJ1-1): GAGVSQSPSNKVTEKGKDVELRCDPISGHTALYWYRQSLGQGLEFLIYFQGNSAPDKSGLPSDRFSAERTGGSVSTLTIQRTQQEDSAVYLCASSIRGINTEAFFGQGTRLTVV.

This chain joins TRBV30 and TRBJ2-6; tentatively, D is TRBD2 (5 bases). The germline CDR1 and CDR2 sequences are GTSNPN and SVGIG (reference sequence). Trimming left V 8 bases short and J 4 bases short, with 18 bases between. There are 15 residues in the CDR3. CDR3 protein: CAGLEERAGANVLTF. CDR3 bases: TGTGCCGGACTTGAGGAAAGGGCGGGGGCCAACGTCCTGACTTTC.

The chain recombines TRBV5-1 with TRBJ1-3; a possible D gene is TRBD1 (6 bases). Between the trimmed V and J ends, which lost 4 bases and 1 base, there was a span of 12 bases. The CDR3 extends over 15 amino acids. The germline gives CDR1 SGHRS, CDR2 YFSETQ. CDR3 nucleotide sequence: TGCGCCAGCAGCCGGGGGGGGCCTTCTGGAAACACCATATATTTT. This sequence encodes CASSRGGPSGNTIYF.

This chain uses TRBV5-4 with TRBJ1-5; no reliable D call. This CDR3 comprises 13 residues. Germline assignment: CDR1 SGHNT and CDR2 YYREEE (reference sequence). Trimming pared 4 bases from V and 7 bases from J, leaving 12 bases between. The CDR3 sequence is CASSSGRRQPQHF. The CDR3 bases are TGTGCCAGCAGCAGCGGCAGGCGCCAGCCCCAGCATTTT.

This clone was seen only a few times. The rearrangement uses TRBV7-9 and TRBJ2-7; 7 nucleotides align to TRBD1. The J segment lost 11 bases and the V segment lost 5 bases, leaving 9 bases of the junction unmatched. The CDR3 spans 12 residues. CDR1 SEHNR and CDR2 FQNEAQ come from the germline V gene (reference sequence). CDR3 in DNA: TGTGCCAGCAGCAATCGGGACAGCATGGAGTACTTC. Encoded protein: CASSNRDSMEYF.

V and J are TRBV5-1 and TRBJ1-6; TRBD1 matches at 7 bases. The CDR3 loop spans 15 amino acids. With V trimmed by 0 bases and J by 6 bases, 3 bases remained unmatched. Germline CDR1 and CDR2: SGHRS and YFSETQ. The CDR3 region has the DNA TGCGCCAGCAGCTTGGCGACAGGGTCTAATTCACCCCTCCACTTT. This gives the protein CASSLATGSNSPLHF.

The chain links TRBV7-2 to TRBJ1-1; the D gene is possibly TRBD1 (5 bases). The V gene's germline CDR1 is SGHTA and CDR2 FQGNSA. The CDR3 length is 11 residues. The germline V and J ends were trimmed by 5 bases and 7 bases, with 8 bases remaining between them. The CDR3, as DNA: TGTGCCAGCAGCACGACAGTTGAAGCTTTCTTT. It yields the protein CASSTTVEAFF.

V is TRBV30 and J is TRBJ2-6; 12 bases line up with TRBD2. The germline CDR1 and CDR2 sequences are GTSNPN and SVGIG (reference sequence). The CDR3 sequence is 18 residues long. Losses at the gene ends were 0 bases for V and 0 bases for J; bases not matched to a gene: 3. CDR3 region: CAWSVLAGGLSGANVLTF. The CDR3 nucleotides read TGTGCCTGGAGTGTCCTAGCGGGGGGGCTCTCTGGGGCCAACGTCCTGACTTTC. The variable domain in full, completed from reference TRBV30 and TRBJ2-6, reads SQTIHQWPATLVQPVGSPLSLECTVEGTSNPNLYWYRQAAGRGLQLLFYSVGIGQISSEVPQNLSASRPQDRQFILSSKKLLLSDSGFYLCAWSVLAGGLSGANVLTFGAGSRLTVL.

V and J are TRBV4-1 and TRBJ2-1; 7 bases line up with TRBD2. Per the germline V gene, CDR1 is MGHRA and CDR2 is YSYEKL. The CDR3 has 16 amino acids. V trimming: 2 bases; J trimming: 0 bases; junction bases outside the gene matches: 4. CDR3 sequence: CASSQPRGSSYNEQFF. CDR3 DNA: TGCGCCAGCAGCCAACCGCGGGGGAGCTCCTACAATGAGCAGTTCTTC.

This clone is a singleton in its sample. J is TRBJ1-6 and V is TRBV4-3; D remains ambiguous. The germline V and J ends were trimmed by 1 base and 7 bases, with 5 bases remaining between them. In germline, CDR1 is LGHNA, CDR2 YSLEER. The length of the CDR3 is 13 residues. The CDR3 loop is CASSQAQNSPLHF. In nucleotides, the CDR3 is TGCGCCAGCAGCCAAGCACAGAATTCACCCCTCCACTTT.

The chain couples TRBV19 to TRBJ1-5; 12 nucleotides match TRBD1. The V segment lost 8 bases and the J segment 0 bases; nucleotides outside the gene matches: 8. The V gene's germline CDR1 is LNHDA and CDR2 SQIVND (reference sequence). The CDR3 totals 17 residues. This CDR3 reads CASGTGGRLYSNQPQHF. DNA of the CDR3: TGTGCCAGTGGGACAGGGGGCCGACTTTATAGCAATCAGCCCCAGCATTTT. Variable domain in full (rest from reference TRBV19 and TRBJ1-5): DGGITQSPKYLFRKEGQNVTLSCEQNLNHDAMYWYRQDPGQGLRLIYYSQIVNDFQKGDIAEGYSVSREKKESFPLTVTSAQKNPTAFYLCASGTGGRLYSNQPQHFGDGTRLSIL.

In nucleotides, the CDR3 is TGCGCCAGCAGCTTGGCTAGCGGGGGTTCCTACAATGAGCAGTTCTTC. Amino acid sequence: CASSLASGGSYNEQFF. The V and J genes are TRBV5-1 and TRBJ2-1; 10 bases are shared with TRBD2. Germline lookup yields CDR1 SGHRS and CDR2 YFSETQ. The CDR3 has 16 amino acids. The V segment lost 0 bases and the J segment 1 base; nucleotides outside the gene matches: 1.

A note on this clone: Other DNA sequences in the same sample also yield this CDR3. The CDR3 DNA reads as TGTGCCAGCAGTTACTCCGGGACAGTGAATTCACCCCTCCACTTT. Translated, it gives CASSYSGTVNSPLHF. The chain couples TRBV6-5 to TRBJ1-6; 7 bases are shared with TRBD1. Looked up from germline, CDR1 is MNHEY and CDR2 is SVGAGI. The length of the CDR3 is 15 residues. The V and J ends lost 0 bases and 7 bases, in that order; junction bases with no gene match: 3.

The V gene is TRBV27, the J gene TRBJ2-5, with a tentative D call TRBD1 (6 bases). The CDR3 has 14 residues. Germline lookup yields CDR1 MNHEY and CDR2 SMNVEV (reference sequence). V was clipped by 5 bases and J by 5 bases, with 15 bases between them. Here the CDR3 reads CASSPYRARETQYF. CDR3 sequence (DNA): TGTGCCAGCAGTCCCTACAGGGCCCGGGAGACCCAGTACTTC.

The V gene is TRBV6-5, the J gene TRBJ1-5; unclear D gene. Looked up from germline, CDR1 is MNHEY and CDR2 is SVGAGI. V lost 8 bases and J 0 bases, leaving 11 bases between the germline ends. The CDR3 has 14 residues. CDR3 nucleotides: TGTGCCAGCGCGGGGAGGAGTAGCAATCAGCCCCAGCATTTT. Protein product: CASAGRSSNQPQHF.

The rearrangement uses TRBV28 and TRBJ1-1; the D is unclear. The V end was cut by 5 bases, the J end by 1 base, with 8 bases between. Germline values: CDR1 MDHEN, CDR2 SYDVKM. The CDR3 consists of 13 residues. CDR3 protein: CASSRVQNTEAFF. The CDR3 DNA reads as TGTGCCAGCAGTCGGGTTCAGAACACTGAAGCTTTCTTT.

The V gene is TRBV30, the J gene TRBJ1-3; 11 nucleotides match TRBD1. The J segment lost 5 bases and the V segment lost 1 base, leaving 7 bases of the junction unmatched. This CDR3 spans 16 amino acids. Germline V lookup: CDR1 GTSNPN, CDR2 SVGIG (reference sequence). CDR3 protein: CAWSASGTGGRNTIYF. CDR3 nucleotide sequence: TGTGCCTGGAGTGCCTCCGGGACAGGGGGAAGAAACACCATATATTTT.

This clone appeared a single time. The chain recombines TRBV28 with TRBJ1-1; D call uncertain. Germline CDR1 is MDHEN and CDR2 is SYDVKM. Trimming left V 2 bases short and J 2 bases short, with 6 bases between. The CDR3 is 13 amino acids. CDR3 amino acids: CASSLQSNTEAFF. The DNA for the CDR3 is TGTGCCAGCAGTTTACAGTCAAACACTGAAGCTTTCTTT.